Listed below are T cell receptor beta chains from one sample, sequenced in a study of CD8+ T cells in alopecia areata. Generated by immunoSEQ multiplex PCR, the TCRdb table keeps only in-frame clones and is missing some. The table shows 200,000 to 250,000 clones, with roughly two fifths occurring only once. Sequencing was performed on CD4+ T cells sorted from blood, taken at approximately week 30, from a patient treated with tofacitinib. The receptors were gathered from a human donor with alopecia areata. Both conserved end residues are part of each CDR3. The D gene is left open where the match is weak. Part of the rows lack a size; the others show once, few, many or a class for expanded clones.

- - TRBJ1-4 TRBV6-5 TGTGCCAGCAGTTCCTCGGGAAGGGGTGTTGAAAAACTGTTTTTT CASSSSGRGVEKLFF
- - TRBJ2-1 TRBV7-9 TGTGCCAGCAGAACGCTAGGGGACTTCAATGAGCAGTTCTTC CASRTLGDFNEQFF
TRBD1 many TRBJ2-1 TRBV2 TGTGCCAGCTTCGGACAGGGTGGATCCAATGAGCAGTTCTTC CASFGQGGSNEQFF
- - TRBJ2-3 TRBV7-8 TGTGCCAGCAGCCGGGACCGCGCTAGCACAGATACGCAGTATTTT CASSRDRASTDTQYF
TRBD1 - TRBJ2-7 TRBV7-6 TGTGCCAGCAGCTTAAACAGGGGCTACGAGCAGTACTTC CASSLNRGYEQYF
- few TRBJ2-3 TRBV27 TGTGCCAGCAAAGACAGAATCACAGATACGCAGTATTTT CASKDRITDTQYF
- - TRBJ2-5 TRBV11-2 TGTGCCAGCAGCCGTGGGCGGGACCCCCGGGGAGAGACCCAGTACTTC CASSRGRDPRGETQYF
TRBD2 once TRBJ2-7 TRBV7-2 TGTGCCAGCAGCTTCGGACTAGCGGGCCCCTACGAGCAGTACTTC CASSFGLAGPYEQYF
- - TRBJ1-1 TRBV6-5 TGTGCCAGCAGTTACGGTTCGGGGATAGCTTTCTTT CASSYGSGIAFF
- few TRBJ2-7 TRBV30 TGTGCCTGGAGCCGATCTCAAACCGAGCCGGGACAATACTCCTACGAGCAGTACTTC CAWSRSQTEPGQYSYEQYF
- - TRBJ2-2 TRBV7-2 TGTGCCAGCAGCTTAGAACCATCCACCGGGGAGCTGTTTTTT CASSLEPSTGELFF
- - TRBJ2-2 TRBV9 TGTGCCAGCAGCCAGAGGTACGGGGAGCTGTTTTTT CASSQRYGELFF
- - TRBJ1-2 TRBV9 TGTGCCAGCAGCTTTCAATCTCGAGGCTACACCTTC CASSFQSRGYTF
- few TRBJ2-3 TRBV18 TGTGCCAGCTCACCCTCGACAAGGGCAGATACGCAGTATTTT CASSPSTRADTQYF
- few TRBJ1-5 TRBV18 TGTGCCAGCTCACCGGGTAGGGTGAAACAGCCCCAGCATTTT CASSPGRVKQPQHF
TRBD1 few TRBJ2-3 TRBV30 TGTGCCTGGAGTGAGGGACAGGGTCTCACAGATACGCAGTATTTT CAWSEGQGLTDTQYF
TRBD2 - TRBJ2-5 TRBV5-1 TGCGCCAGCAGCTTCAACCCCCGACTAGCGACTCAAGAGACCCAGTACTTC CASSFNPRLATQETQYF
- - TRBJ1-2 TRBV4-1 TGCGCCAGCAGCCAAGTTGGCGTGGGCAGTTATGAGGGCTACACCTTC CASSQVGVGSYEGYTF
TRBD1 - TRBJ2-1 TRBV5-1 TGCGCCAGCAGCTTGGATGGACAGGGGTATTTCAATGAGCAGTTCTTC CASSLDGQGYFNEQFF
- - TRBJ2-1 TRBV6-1 TGTGCCAGCAGGTCGTACAATGAGCAGTTCTTC CASRSYNEQFF
TRBD2 - TRBJ2-3 TRBV5-1 TGCGCCAGCCAGCGGGAGGGCCCCACAGATACGCAGTATTTT CASQREGPTDTQYF
- many TRBJ2-3 TRBV7-2 TGTGCCAGCAGCTTAGGTAGCACAGATACGCAGTATTTT CASSLGSTDTQYF
- - TRBJ2-2 TRBV30 TGTGCCTGGAGGCGGGACCCGAACACCGGGGAGCTGTTTTTT CAWRRDPNTGELFF
TRBD1 - TRBJ2-7 TRBV7-9 TGTGCCAGCAGCACGGGACAGGGAGGCCACGAGCAGTACTTC CASSTGQGGHEQYF
- - TRBJ1-2 TRBV19 TGTGCCAGTAGTATCACAGGCTCCTATGGCTACACCTTC CASSITGSYGYTF
TRBD2 - TRBJ2-5 TRBV5-1 TGCGCCAGCAGCCCTTGGTCTCCTAGCGGGACCGGCGGGGAGACCCAGTACTTC CASSPWSPSGTGGETQYF
- - TRBJ2-7 TRBV18 TGTGCCAGCTCACCACAGGCGGCGCCCTCCTACGAGCAGTACTTC CASSPQAAPSYEQYF
- few TRBJ1-5 TRBV19 TGTGCCAGTAGTATAGGGGGAACAGGGACGACGGGACAGCCCCAGCATTTT CASSIGGTGTTGQPQHF
TRBD2 - TRBJ2-5 TRBV11-2 TGTGCCAGCAAGACTAGCGACCAAGAGACCCAGTACTTC CASKTSDQETQYF
- - TRBJ2-3 TRBV29-1 TGCAGCGTTGTAAGGATAAACACAGATACGCAGTATTTT CSVVRINTDTQYF
TRBD2 - TRBJ2-3 TRBV28 TGTGCCAGCAGTTTGACTAGCGGGGGTCGCGATACGCAGTATTTT CASSLTSGGRDTQYF
- few TRBJ1-2 TRBV29-1 TGCAGCGTTGGGGACCCCCACTATGGCTACACCTTC CSVGDPHYGYTF
- - TRBJ1-3 TRBV5-1 TGCGCCAGTCAAGGATCTGGAAACACCATATATTTT CASQGSGNTIYF
- few TRBJ1-2 TRBV7-9 TGTGCCAGCAGCTTGCTAGGGGAGGTCGATGGCTACACCTTC CASSLLGEVDGYTF
- few TRBJ2-7 TRBV6-5 TGTGCCAGCAGCGGCAGCTCCTACGAGCAGTACTTC CASSGSSYEQYF
- few TRBJ1-1 TRBV2 TGTGCCAGCAGTGTCTTACAGACTTTGAACACTGAAGCTTTCTTT CASSVLQTLNTEAFF
- - TRBJ1-2 TRBV14 TGTGCCAGCAGCCAACAAACAGGGATCTATGGCTACACCTTC CASSQQTGIYGYTF
- - TRBJ2-1 TRBV27 TGTGCCAGCAGTCTGATGCCGGGACATGGGCCGTTCTTC CASSLMPGHGPFF
- - TRBJ2-4 TRBV14 TGTGCCAGCAGCGAGGGACGAGCGTTGAGAAACATTCAGTACTTC CASSEGRALRNIQYF
TRBD2 - TRBJ2-3 TRBV5-1 TGCGCCAGCAGCACCGGGACTAGCGGAGGAACAGATACGCAGTATTTT CASSTGTSGGTDTQYF
- few TRBJ1-5 TRBV30 TGTGCCTGGAGTGTTATGGATAGCAATCAGCCCCAGCATTTT CAWSVMDSNQPQHF
- - TRBJ2-7 TRBV4-2 TGTGCCAGCAGCCAAGAACGGGTAGGCGGCTACGAGCAGTACTTC CASSQERVGGYEQYF
TRBD1 few TRBJ2-5 TRBV4-2 TGTGCCAGCAGCCCCCGGACAGGGGGCCACCAAGAGACCCAGTACTTC CASSPRTGGHQETQYF
TRBD1 - TRBJ2-7 TRBV11-2 TGTGCCAGCAGACAGGGGGCCCACGAGCAGTACTTC CASRQGAHEQYF
- many TRBJ2-7 TRBV18 TGTGCCAGCTCACCACCTCTGGGGGGGCCCTCCTACGAGCAGTACTTC CASSPPLGGPSYEQYF
TRBD2 - TRBJ2-4 TRBV7-2 TGTGCCAGCAGCCCCCGGGGACTAGCGGGGGATCTCAAAGACATTCAGTACTTC CASSPRGLAGDLKDIQYF
- - TRBJ1-1 TRBV30 TGTGCCTGGACCCTTGGGGGTGGTACTGAAGCTTTCTTT CAWTLGGGTEAFF
- - TRBJ2-3 TRBV9 TGTGCCAGCAACCCTAGGGGCGGCACAGATACGCAGTATTTT CASNPRGGTDTQYF
- few TRBJ1-1 TRBV2 TGTGCCAGCAGTGCCGGGACATCGTTGAACACTGAAGCTTTCTTT CASSAGTSLNTEAFF
TRBD2 - TRBJ2-7 TRBV5-1 TGCGCCAGCAGATCTAATCCGGGACTAGTTCCCTCGGGCGAGCAGTACTTC CASRSNPGLVPSGEQYF
- - TRBJ2-7 TRBV10-3 TGTGCCCATCGGGAAGGCAGCCGTACCGGCGAGCAGTACTTC CAHREGSRTGEQYF
- - TRBJ1-6 TRBV16 TGTGCCAGCAGCCAATGGGAGGAGAATTCACCCCTCCACTTT CASSQWEENSPLHF